The clone carrying this T cell receptor beta chain has just a few counts. The germline V gene encodes CDR1 LGHNT and CDR2 FRNRAP. Trimming left V 0 bases short and J 1 base short, with 10 bases between. This CDR3 is 15 amino acids long. These data originate in a study of molecular identifiers for immune sequencing clone quantification. Both previously described methods and listed TCR primers were employed to make bulk TCR libraries. TCRdb fed the PCR reads into MiXCR, producing one record per CDR3 protein. Found here are over 600,000 distinct CDR3 sequences, 20% of them singletons; the top ten hold 0.85%.

This TCR was sampled from a human donor in good health. Some libraries in this study had Jurkat cell RNA spiked in. The chain combines TRBV12-5 with TRBJ2-7; D perhaps matches TRBD2 (6 bases). Sequenced input: naive CD8+ T cells from blood, with Jurkat cell RNA spiked in. The subset: FACS-sorted CD8+CD4-CCR7+CD45RA+ naive T cells. The CDR3 DNA is TGTGCTAGTGGTTTGGTACATGGGGGGTCCTACGAGCAGTACTTC. Translating it yields CASGLVHGGSYEQYF.